In this sample, the clone carrying this TCR beta chain turned up a few times. CDR3 length: 12 residues. Trimming stripped 5 bases from V and 5 bases from J, with 12 bases between. Per germline, CDR1 GTSNPN and CDR2 SVGIG (reference sequence). This entry is derived from a study of OX40 agonist ivuxolimab in advanced cancers. Clones were sequenced by immunoSEQ multiplex PCR, and TCRdb holds only the in-frame ones, with some missing. The table has tens of thousands of clones, 85% seen once. Specimen: CD4+ or CD8+ T cells sorted from blood, collected in a trial of the OX40 agonist ivuxolimab. This sequence joins TRBV30 and TRBJ1-1; unclear D gene. This sequence originates from an adult with an advanced solid tumor such as melanoma, head and neck, liver or kidney cancer. For the CDR3, the DNA is TGTGCCTGGGACGGCGGGGAAACTGAAGCTTTCTTT. The encoded protein is CAWDGGETEAFF.